A single sample gave rise to the 28 T cell receptor beta chains below, sequenced in a study of blood T cell repertoires in COVID-19. The data were produced by immunoSEQ multiplex PCR, yet TCRdb's version contains in-frame clones alone and is incomplete. The profile shows about 330,000 clones, roughly 86% of them singletons. The sample was PBMCs or T cells enriched from blood (not recorded which). These receptor sequences come from a woman aged 25-40 years who had recovered from COVID-19.

The chain employs TRBV11-3 and TRBJ2-7; no definite D call. V was trimmed by 0 bases and J by 0 bases, leaving 3 bases between them. This CDR3 spans 13 amino acids. In germline, CDR1 is SGHNT, CDR2 YENEEA. The CDR3 DNA follows: TGTGCCAGCAGCTTAGACAGCTCCTACGAGCAGTACTTC. Translating it yields CASSLDSSYEQYF.

The chain carries TRBV5-1 and TRBJ2-5, with D possibly matching TRBD2 (6 bases). Germline V gene sequence: CDR1 SGHRS, CDR2 YFSETQ. CDR3 length: 13 residues. V shed 7 bases and J shed 0 bases, with 10 bases lying between them. The CDR3 here is CASARDYQETQYF. CDR3 DNA sequence: TGCGCCAGCGCCAGGGACTACCAAGAGACCCAGTACTTC.

The genes are TRBV5-8 and TRBJ1-5, with no clear D. With 0 bases removed from V and 4 bases from J, the gap between germline ends came to 5 bases. The CDR3 extends over 13 amino acids. Germline V gene sequence: CDR1 SGHTS, CDR2 YDEGEE. CDR3 amino acids: CASSLDRNQPQHF. Written as DNA, the CDR3 is TGTGCCAGCAGCTTGGACAGAAATCAGCCCCAGCATTTT.

The chain uses TRBV9 and TRBJ1-2; 8 bases align to TRBD1. V gave up 1 base and J gave up 4 bases; unmatched junction bases: 6. The CDR3 is 15 amino acids. The germline gives CDR1 SGDLS, CDR2 YYNGEE. CDR3 sequence (DNA): TGTGCCAGCAGCGTATGGGCAGGGGGCGTCTATGGCTACACCTTC. Translation gives CASSVWAGGVYGYTF. The full variable domain, with the rest looked up from reference TRBV9 and TRBJ1-2, is DSGVTQTPKHLITATGQRVTLRCSPRSGDLSVYWYQQSLDQGLQFLIQYYNGEERAKGNILERFSAQQFPDLHSELNLSSLELGDSALYFCASSVWAGGVYGYTFGSGTRLTVV.

V usage is TRBV2 and J usage is TRBJ2-5; D is undetermined. V shed 0 bases and J shed 5 bases, with 19 bases lying between them. Germline CDR1 SNHLY, CDR2 FYNNEI. The CDR3 length is 17 residues. The CDR3 DNA reads TGTGCCAGCAGTGAAGCTGGCCTAGGAATTGGCGATGAGACCCAGTACTTC. Protein product: CASSEAGLGIGDETQYF.

The CDR3 DNA reads as TGTGCTAGGGGGGGCCATAGGTACCAAGAGACCCAGTACTTC. Protein sequence: CARGGHRYQETQYF. The chain has TRBV6-1 and TRBJ2-5; D might be TRBD2 (7 bases). Germline V gene sequence: CDR1 MNHNS, CDR2 SASEGT. CDR3 length equals 14 residues.

This clone was recorded only once. The chain links TRBV5-1 to TRBJ1-4; D unclear. Germline CDR1 SGHRS, CDR2 YFSETQ. V lost 1 base and J 6 bases, leaving 19 bases between the germline ends. The CDR3 runs 17 residues. This chain's CDR3 is CASSLRGSIFSDEKLFF. The CDR3 nucleotides read TGCGCCAGCAGCTTGCGGGGTTCCATCTTCTCCGATGAAAAACTGTTTTTT.

The chain recombines TRBV5-4 with TRBJ2-1, with TRBD2 matching 9 bases. V was clipped by 3 bases and J by 4 bases; unmatched bases: 5. This CDR3 has 15 amino acids. Germline loops: CDR1 SGHNT, CDR2 YYREEE (reference sequence). CDR3 coding DNA: TGTGCCAGCAGCTCTTCTAGCGGGGTATACAATGAGCAGTTCTTC. Amino acids: CASSSSSGVYNEQFF.

J is TRBJ2-3 and V is TRBV30; D is perhaps TRBD1 (6 bases). Germline CDR1 reads GTSNPN; CDR2 reads SVGIG (reference sequence). This CDR3 is 16 amino acids long. V gave up 3 bases and J gave up 6 bases, with 22 bases separating them. In DNA, the CDR3 is TGTGCCTGGAGCCGCCCGGGACGGATAAGGGGGGATACGCAGTATTTT. The encoded protein is CAWSRPGRIRGDTQYF.

This sequence joins TRBV20-1 and TRBJ2-1; a possible D gene is TRBD2 (6 bases). Germline V gene data show CDR1 as DFQATT and CDR2 as SNEGSKA (reference sequence). V lost 5 bases, J lost 7 bases, and 6 bases lay in between. The CDR3 is 10 residues long. CDR3 protein: CSAAGNEQFF. DNA of the CDR3: TGCAGTGCTGCGGGGAATGAGCAGTTCTTC.

This clone has just a few counts. The chain recombines TRBV9 with TRBJ1-1; a possible D gene is TRBD1 (6 bases). CDR1 and CDR2 from the germline V gene are SGDLS and YYNGEE. The CDR3 sequence is 12 residues long. V shed 0 bases and J shed 10 bases, with 10 bases lying between them. As DNA, the CDR3 is TGTGCCAGCAGCGTAGTGAGGGGGAGAGCTTTCTTT. Its translation: CASSVVRGRAFF.

The V call is TRBV6-4, the J call TRBJ1-2; no clear D. Germline CDR1 reads MRHNA; CDR2 reads SNTAGT. The CDR3 contains 13 residues. V was pared by 0 bases and J by 8 bases, with 10 bases between. CDR3 sequence reads: CASSDSRVRGYTF. The CDR3 bases are TGTGCCAGCAGTGACTCGAGGGTACGGGGCTACACCTTC.

The rearrangement uses TRBV5-4 and TRBJ1-1; maybe TRBD1 (5 bases). Germline CDR1 and CDR2: SGHNT and YYREEE (reference sequence). CDR3 length equals 13 residues. Trimming stripped 3 bases from V and 10 bases from J, with 16 bases between. CDR3 amino acids: CASSSKGRTIAFF. For the CDR3, the DNA is TGTGCCAGCAGCTCAAAGGGACGGACTATAGCTTTCTTT.

The chain uses TRBV5-4 and TRBJ2-1; TRBD2 aligns across 9 bases. Germline lookup yields CDR1 SGHNT and CDR2 YYREEE (reference sequence). The ends lost 7 bases at V and 6 bases at J; junction bases unmatched: 11. The CDR3 has 15 amino acids. The CDR3 reads CASFLAGPGANEQFF. CDR3 coding DNA: TGTGCCAGCTTTCTAGCGGGGCCTGGGGCCAATGAGCAGTTCTTC.

The chain recombines TRBV19 with TRBJ2-7; 7 bases align to TRBD1. The CDR3 is 14 residues long. CDR1 and CDR2 (germline): LNHDA, SQIVND (reference sequence). The V gene end was trimmed by 4 bases and the J gene end by 0 bases; junction bases not matched to a gene: 3. As DNA, the CDR3 is TGTGCCAGTAGTACACAGGGGTTCTCCTACGAGCAGTACTTC. It translates to CASSTQGFSYEQYF.

This clone was detected a few times. The chain links TRBV7-9 to TRBJ2-2, with D possibly TRBD1 on 5 matching bases. This CDR3 is built from 17 residues. CDR1 is SEHNR and CDR2 is FQNEAQ in the germline V gene (reference sequence). Trimming pared 4 bases from V and 7 bases from J, leaving 22 bases between. The CDR3 bases are TGTGCCAGCAGCTCGTTAACCCGGCCGCCGGACATCGGGGAGCTGTTTTTT. It is translated as CASSSLTRPPDIGELFF.

The V call is TRBV5-1, the J call TRBJ2-3; 9 nucleotides match TRBD1. Trimming at V came to 4 bases and at J to 3 bases, leaving 6 bases not matched to a gene. The germline CDR1 and CDR2 sequences are SGHRS and YFSETQ. The CDR3 is 15 amino acids. The CDR3 DNA is TGCGCCAGCAGCGTATCCGGGACAGGGACAGATACGCAGTATTTT. It yields the protein CASSVSGTGTDTQYF.

The V and J genes are TRBV2 and TRBJ2-7; 7 bases match TRBD1. The CDR3 consists of 13 residues. The germline V gene encodes CDR1 SNHLY and CDR2 FYNNEI. V was clipped by 10 bases and J by 0 bases; unmatched bases: 6. DNA of the CDR3: TGTGCCACCCAGACAGGGAACTCCTACGAGCAGTACTTC. Its translation: CATQTGNSYEQYF.

The chain is built from TRBV2 and TRBJ1-1, with a possible D match to TRBD1 (6 bases). V dropped 7 bases and J dropped 5 bases, with 23 bases sitting between them. The CDR3 is 16 amino acids. Germline V gene sequence: CDR1 SNHLY, CDR2 FYNNEI. CDR3 bases: TGTGCCAGCACCCTCACCCTGGGGGCAGGGTGGACTGAAGCTTTCTTT. Translated: CASTLTLGAGWTEAFF.

Only one count was recorded for this clone. The rearrangement uses TRBV5-1 and TRBJ1-1, with TRBD1 matching over 7 bases. V dropped 3 bases and J dropped 2; count of bases not matched to a gene: 10. This CDR3 contains 16 residues. CDR1 SGHRS and CDR2 YFSETQ come from the germline V gene. This chain's CDR3 is CASSSLPGDRNTEAFF. The CDR3, as DNA: TGCGCCAGCAGCTCGCTCCCTGGGGACAGAAACACTGAAGCTTTCTTT.

This clone came up once. CDR3 nucleotides: TGCGCCAGCAGTGAGTTTTGGGCCGGGGGTGTGGAGACCCAGTACTTC. Protein: CASSEFWAGGVETQYF. The chain is built from TRBV10-1 and TRBJ2-5, with D possibly TRBD2 on 6 matching bases. Deletions cut 1 base from V and 5 bases from J, with 17 bases between. The V gene's germline CDR1 is WNHNN and CDR2 SYGVQD (reference sequence). The CDR3 sequence is 16 residues long.

The CDR3 loop is CASSLRQGRSGANVLTF. CDR3 sequence (DNA): TGTGCCAGTAGTTTGCGACAGGGGCGCTCTGGGGCCAACGTCCTGACTTTC. This chain joins TRBV19 and TRBJ2-6; 8 bases are a match to TRBD1. The CDR3 has 17 residues. CDR1 and CDR2 from the germline V gene are LNHDA and SQIVND (reference sequence). V trimming: 5 bases; J trimming: 0 bases; junction bases outside the gene matches: 6.

This clone was observed a handful of times. V is TRBV7-4 and J is TRBJ1-4; D gene unclear. V lost 5 bases to trimming and J lost 0 bases, with 16 bases between them. The CDR3 extends over 17 amino acids. Germline assignment: CDR1 SGHVT and CDR2 SQSDAQ. The CDR3 reads CASSKGRRSATNEKLFF. CDR3 coding DNA: TGTGCCAGCAGCAAAGGACGGAGGTCTGCAACTAATGAAAAACTGTTTTTT.

The chain links TRBV6-6 to TRBJ2-2, with D possibly being TRBD2 (5 bases). The V gene lost 4 bases and the J gene lost 3 bases, with 15 bases spanning the gap. Per germline, CDR1 MNHNY and CDR2 SVGAGI (reference sequence). This CDR3 is built from 16 residues. The CDR3 DNA reads TGTGCCAGCAGTTTACTCGGGGTCCTGGACACCGGGGAGCTGTTTTTT. Protein sequence: CASSLLGVLDTGELFF.

This clone occurred a few times. The V and J genes are TRBV5-6 and TRBJ2-4, with 14 positions matching TRBD2. Germline V gene sequence: CDR1 SGHDT, CDR2 YYEEEE. V trimming: 3 bases; J trimming: 3 bases; junction bases outside the gene matches: 11. The CDR3 contains 19 residues. The CDR3 region has the DNA TGTGCCAGCAGCTACCGACTAGCGGGGGGGTCTTTGGTCAAAAACATTCAGTACTTC. The encoded protein is CASSYRLAGGSLVKNIQYF.

The chain is built from TRBV11-2 and TRBJ1-2, with D uncertain. Trimming left V 8 bases short and J 2 bases short, with 12 bases between. The CDR3 runs 13 residues. In germline, CDR1 is SGHAT, CDR2 FQNNGV. As DNA, the CDR3 is TGTGCCAGCGCTAGGGCGGGGAACTATGGCTACACCTTC. Amino acids: CASARAGNYGYTF. The full variable domain, completed using reference TRBV11-2 and TRBJ1-2, is EAGVAQSPRYKIIEKRQSVAFWCNPISGHATLYWYQQILGQGPKLLIQFQNNGVVDDSQLPKDRFSAERLKGVDSTLKIQPAKLEDSAVYLCASARAGNYGYTFGSGTRLTVV.

V is TRBV12-3 or TRBV12-4 and J is TRBJ2-3, with a tentative D call TRBD1 (5 bases). This CDR3 comprises 12 residues. The V end lost 3 bases, the J end lost 13 bases, and 14 bases lay between the germline ends. CDR3 sequence: CASSFILGVEYF. CDR3 nucleotides: TGTGCCAGCAGTTTTATTTTAGGGGTGGAGTATTTT.

This chain connects TRBV11-2 to TRBJ2-2; a weak D match, TRBD1 (6 bases). Germline V gene lookup returns CDR1 SGHAT and CDR2 FQNNGV. The CDR3 contains 18 residues. Trimming left V 1 base short and J 5 bases short, with 20 bases between. Here the CDR3 reads CASSLVVSGQGSTGELFF. The CDR3 coding sequence is TGTGCCAGCAGCTTAGTAGTTTCAGGGCAGGGGAGTACCGGGGAGCTGTTTTTT.